The present T cell receptor beta chain was sequenced within a study of blood T cell repertoires in COVID-19. The protocol was immunoSEQ multiplex PCR, while the TCRdb copy is restricted to in-frame clones and leaves out a portion. The table has hundreds of thousands of clones, around 89% seen once. The CDR3 totals 16 residues. V trimming: 5 bases; J trimming: 1 base; junction bases outside the gene matches: 10. Germline CDR1 and CDR2: LNHDA and SQIVND (reference sequence). This sequence originates from a man aged 25 to 40 who had recovered from COVID-19. Material for sequencing was PBMCs or T cells enriched from blood (not recorded which). The chain combines TRBV19 with TRBJ1-1; 7 positions agree with TRBD1. The CDR3 here is CASSSTGAFWNTEAFF. The CDR3 DNA is TGTGCCAGTAGTTCCACAGGGGCCTTTTGGAACACTGAAGCTTTCTTT.